This T cell receptor beta chain stems from a study of shared clonotypes between healthy human individuals. Germline values: CDR1 LGHNT, CDR2 FRNRAP. V gave up 1 base and J gave up 14 bases, with 11 bases separating them. CDR3 length: 11 residues. Naive CD8 isolation took CD45RO-negative cells positively selected for CCR7 and excluded terminally differentiated effector memory CD45RA+ cells. A note on this clone: Its cognate antigen is unknown.

TCRdb's table, derived via immunoSEQ multiplex PCR, lists solely in-frame clones and lacks some. The repertoire has around 1.9 million clones, around 95% of them found once; the top ten carry around 1.8%. Overall study findings and caveats: Generation probabilities were higher for clonotypes shared across all four sorted-subset donors than for unshared ones.

The rearrangement uses TRBV12-5 and TRBJ1-1; D might be TRBD1 (5 bases). The TCR was taken from a young man in good health. Some clones in this sample may be carry-over from other donors' samples. The sample taken for sequencing was naive CD8+ T cells from PBMCs. As DNA, the CDR3 is TGTGCTAGTGGTTTGGGCGAACAGGCATTCTTT. This encodes CASGLGEQAFF.